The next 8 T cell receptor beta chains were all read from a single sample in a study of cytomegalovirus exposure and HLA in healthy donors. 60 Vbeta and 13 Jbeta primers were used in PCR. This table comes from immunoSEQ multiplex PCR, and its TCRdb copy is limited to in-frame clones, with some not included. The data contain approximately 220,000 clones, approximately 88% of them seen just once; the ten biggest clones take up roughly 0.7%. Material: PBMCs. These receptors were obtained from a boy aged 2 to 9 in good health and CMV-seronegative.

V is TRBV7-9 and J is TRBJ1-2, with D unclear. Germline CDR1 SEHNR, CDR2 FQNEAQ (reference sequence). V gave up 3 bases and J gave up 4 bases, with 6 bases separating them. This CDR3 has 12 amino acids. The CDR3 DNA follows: TGTGCCAGCAGCTTGGGGAGCTATGGCTACACCTTC. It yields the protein CASSLGSYGYTF. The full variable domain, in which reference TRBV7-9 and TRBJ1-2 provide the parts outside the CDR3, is DTGVSQNPRHKITKRGQNVTFRCDPISEHNRLYWYRQTLGQGPEFLTYFQNEAQLEKSRLLSDRFSAERPKGSFSTLEIQRTEQGDSAMYLCASSLGSYGYTFGSGTRLTVV.

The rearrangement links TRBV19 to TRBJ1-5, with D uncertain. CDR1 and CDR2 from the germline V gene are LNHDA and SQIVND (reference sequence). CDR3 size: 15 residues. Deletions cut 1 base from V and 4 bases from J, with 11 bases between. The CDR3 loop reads CASSIVLAGNQPQHF. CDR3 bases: TGTGCCAGTAGTATAGTCCTCGCGGGGAATCAGCCCCAGCATTTT.

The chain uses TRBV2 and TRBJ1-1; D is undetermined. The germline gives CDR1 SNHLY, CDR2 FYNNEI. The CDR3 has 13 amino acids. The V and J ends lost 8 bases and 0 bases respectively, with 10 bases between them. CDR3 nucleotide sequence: TGTGCCAGCTCTATGGGCCTGAACACTGAAGCTTTCTTT. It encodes CASSMGLNTEAFF.

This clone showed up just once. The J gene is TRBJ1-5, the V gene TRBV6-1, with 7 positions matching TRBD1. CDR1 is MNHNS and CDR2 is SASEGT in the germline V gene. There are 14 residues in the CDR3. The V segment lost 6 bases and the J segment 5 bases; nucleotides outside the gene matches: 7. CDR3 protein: CASRKDREDQPQHF. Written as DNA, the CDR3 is TGTGCCAGCAGGAAAGACAGGGAGGATCAGCCCCAGCATTTT.

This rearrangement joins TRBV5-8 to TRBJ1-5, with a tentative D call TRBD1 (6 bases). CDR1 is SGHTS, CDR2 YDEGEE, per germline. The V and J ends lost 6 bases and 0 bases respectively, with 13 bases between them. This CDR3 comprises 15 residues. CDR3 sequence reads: CASTSGQNSNQPQHF. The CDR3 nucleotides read TGTGCCAGCACCTCGGGACAAAATAGCAATCAGCCCCAGCATTTT.

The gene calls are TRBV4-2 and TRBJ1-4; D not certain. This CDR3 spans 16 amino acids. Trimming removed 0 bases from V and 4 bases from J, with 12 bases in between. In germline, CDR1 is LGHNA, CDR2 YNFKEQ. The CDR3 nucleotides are TGTGCCAGCAGCCAAGAACCGCAACTAATTAATGAAAAACTGTTTTTT. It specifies CASSQEPQLINEKLFF.

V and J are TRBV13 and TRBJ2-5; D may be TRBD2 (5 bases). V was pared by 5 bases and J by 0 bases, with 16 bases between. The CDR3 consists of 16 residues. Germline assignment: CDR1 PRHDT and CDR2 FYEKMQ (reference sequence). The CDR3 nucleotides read TGTGCCAGCAGCCCCCCAAGGGCGGAGGACCAAGAGACCCAGTACTTC. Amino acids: CASSPPRAEDQETQYF.

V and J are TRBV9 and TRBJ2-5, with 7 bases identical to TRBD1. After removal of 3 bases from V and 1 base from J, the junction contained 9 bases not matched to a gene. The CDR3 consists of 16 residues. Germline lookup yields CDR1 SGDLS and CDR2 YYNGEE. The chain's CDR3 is CASSALGGGFQETQYF. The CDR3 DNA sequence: TGTGCCAGCAGCGCCCTAGGGGGCGGATTCCAAGAGACCCAGTACTTC.